This T cell receptor (beta chain) is drawn from a study of graft-versus-host responses after intestinal transplantation. Study outcomes and limitations: Individuals who had graft-donor T cell macrochimerism had allografts that showed high graft-versus-host to host-versus-graft clonal ratios. Early post-transplant HvG declines were associated with peak circulating GvH clone levels. Detected in recipient marrow were GvH clones, some of which were first observed in ileum or blood.

With respect to this clone: What it binds is not known.

The method was immunoSEQ multiplex PCR; TCRdb's version includes in-frame clones alone and lacks a portion of them. Here the sample spans about 93,000 clones, just under 95% being singletons. The ends lost 0 bases at V and 8 bases at J; junction bases unmatched: 3. The CDR3 has 14 amino acids. Looked up from germline, CDR1 is SGHAT and CDR2 is FQNNGV. This clonotype originated in a human donor who received an intestinal transplant. The chain links TRBV11-2 to TRBJ1-4; the match to TRBD1 covers 7 bases. The sample here was unstimulated CD8+ T cells sorted from spleen or lymph node cells, taken before intestinal transplant. The CDR3 is CASSLDVTGEKLFF. The CDR3 coding sequence is TGTGCCAGCAGCTTAGACGTGACAGGGGAAAAACTGTTTTTT. The variable domain in full, with the rest retrieved from reference TRBV11-2 and TRBJ1-4, is EAGVAQSPRYKIIEKRQSVAFWCNPISGHATLYWYQQILGQGPKLLIQFQNNGVVDDSQLPKDRFSAERLKGVDSTLKIQPAKLEDSAVYLCASSLDVTGEKLFFGSGTQLSVL.